This entry lists 14 T cell receptor beta chains sequenced from one sample in a study of shared clonotypes between healthy human individuals. Measured with immunoSEQ multiplex PCR; TCRdb has only the in-frame clones, and not every one. Of about 1.1 million clones in the sample, 78% were seen once. The sample taken for sequencing was memory CD4+ T cells from PBMCs. Described subset: CD45RA-negative fraction. These receptors were collected from a man younger than 35 in good health. Some clones in this sample may be carry-over from other donors' samples.

In this sample, this clone turned up once. The rearrangement uses TRBV28 and TRBJ2-5, with D perhaps TRBD2 (5 bases). Per germline, CDR1 MDHEN and CDR2 SYDVKM. The CDR3 has 15 amino acids. V gave up 5 bases and J gave up 6 bases, with 19 bases separating them. This CDR3 reads CASSHERRTAKTQYF. The DNA of the CDR3 is TGTGCCAGCAGTCACGAGCGGCGCACGGCTAAGACCCAGTACTTC.

The chain couples TRBV19 to TRBJ2-1; tentatively, D is TRBD2 (6 bases). The length of the CDR3 is 14 residues. V lost 7 bases and J lost 0, with 10 bases in between. Germline assignment: CDR1 LNHDA and CDR2 SQIVND (reference sequence). The CDR3 sequence: CASNRGNSYNEQFF. The DNA for the CDR3 is TGTGCCAGTAATCGGGGGAACTCCTACAATGAGCAGTTCTTC.

The CDR3 bases are TGTGCCAGCAGTTTTCAGTCTGGGGCCAACGTCCTGACTTTC. Protein product: CASSFQSGANVLTF. The chain couples TRBV28 to TRBJ2-6; D gene unclear. This CDR3 is 14 amino acids long. Germline-derived CDR1 and CDR2 are MDHEN and SYDVKM. V gave up 3 bases and J gave up 1 base, with 4 bases separating them.

The J gene is TRBJ1-5, the V gene TRBV27; 7 nucleotides agree with TRBD1. The germline V gene has CDR1 MNHEY and CDR2 SMNVEV (reference sequence). The CDR3 has 15 amino acids. V shed 3 bases and J 5 bases; nucleotides not matched to a gene: 7. This chain's CDR3 is CASSLRGHGDQPQHF. CDR3 nucleotides: TGTGCCAGCAGTTTGAGGGGGCATGGGGATCAGCCCCAGCATTTT.

Concerning this clone itself: A read error is the likely source, as a far larger clone sits one nucleotide away. Other DNA sequences from this sample encode an identical CDR3 as well. This chain uses TRBV30 with TRBJ2-7, with D unresolved. There are 12 residues in the CDR3. The V gene lost 0 bases and the J gene lost 3 bases, with 6 bases spanning the gap. The germline CDR1 and CDR2 sequences are GTSNPN and SVGIG (reference sequence). The CDR3 region is CAWSVPDYEQYF. The CDR3 DNA is TGTGCCTGGAGTGTACCTGACTACGAGCAGTACTTC.

The chain is built from TRBV7-9 and TRBJ1-3; D gene ambiguous. V was shortened by 1 base and J by 2 bases, with 12 bases between the two germline ends. The CDR3 extends over 16 amino acids. Germline V lookup: CDR1 SEHNR, CDR2 FQNEAQ (reference sequence). The CDR3, as DNA: TGTGCCAGCAGCTTAGAATTCCGGGTAGCTGGAAACACCATATATTTT. Translation: CASSLEFRVAGNTIYF.

The chain recombines TRBV9 with TRBJ2-5, with 8 bases identical to TRBD1. V trimming: 3 bases; J trimming: 4 bases; junction bases outside the gene matches: 5. Germline loops: CDR1 SGDLS, CDR2 YYNGEE. The CDR3 contains 14 residues. CDR3 sequence: CASSAETGVETQYF. The DNA for the CDR3 is TGTGCCAGCAGCGCCGAGACAGGGGTAGAGACCCAGTACTTC.

The chain links TRBV7-3 to TRBJ2-2; D uncertain. Per the germline V gene, CDR1 is SGHTA and CDR2 is FQGTGA. V was trimmed by 3 bases and J by 3 bases, leaving 8 bases between them. This CDR3 is built from 14 residues. The CDR3 DNA is TGTGCCAGCAGCTTTGAAGGGTACACCGGGGAGCTGTTTTTT. Translation: CASSFEGYTGELFF.

The chain employs TRBV18 and TRBJ2-7; 8 bases map to TRBD1. CDR1 is KGHSH and CDR2 is LQKENI in the germline V gene. The CDR3 sequence is 13 residues long. Trimming took 2 bases from V and 5 from J; bases not matched to a gene: 2. The CDR3 nucleotides read TGTGCCAGCTCACCAATGACAGGGGACGAGCAGTACTTC. The encoded protein is CASSPMTGDEQYF. Using reference TRBV18 and TRBJ2-7 for the parts outside the CDR3, the full variable domain is NAGVMQNPRHLVRRRGQEARLRCSPMKGHSHVYWYRQLPEEGLKFMVYLQKENIIDESGMPKERFSAEFPKEGPSILRIQQVVRGDSAAYFCASSPMTGDEQYFGPGTRLTVT.

The CDR3 sequence: CASSGDISYNEQFF. The CDR3 region has the DNA TGTGCCAGCAGTGGGGACATATCCTACAATGAGCAGTTCTTC. The gene calls are TRBV25-1 and TRBJ2-1, with D tentatively TRBD1 (6 bases). The CDR3 has 14 residues. CDR1 is MGHDK and CDR2 is SYGVNS in the germline V gene. V gave up 4 bases and J gave up 1 base, with 8 bases separating them.

The sample holds a few counts of this clone. The chain links TRBV2 to TRBJ2-7; 12 bases align to TRBD1. J lost 6 bases, V lost 6 bases, and 12 bases had no gene match. This CDR3 spans 16 amino acids. Germline CDR1 is SNHLY and CDR2 is FYNNEI. CDR3 sequence (DNA): TGTGCCAGCAGACCGGCCCCCGGGACAGGGGGCATCGAGCAGTACTTC. Amino acid sequence: CASRPAPGTGGIEQYF.

The chain combines TRBV6-5 with TRBJ2-3, with a weak D call TRBD2 (5 bases). The V gene lost 4 bases and the J gene lost 2 bases, with 16 bases spanning the gap. Per germline, CDR1 MNHEY and CDR2 SVGAGI. CDR3 length: 16 residues. The CDR3 nucleotides are TGTGCCAGCAGTTCACGACTGAGCGGTCTCACAGATACGCAGTATTTT. The encoded protein is CASSSRLSGLTDTQYF.

The rearrangement joins TRBV6-6 to TRBJ1-1; tentatively, D is TRBD1 (5 bases). Germline-derived CDR1 and CDR2 are MNHNY and SVGAGI (reference sequence). The V and J ends lost 3 bases and 1 base respectively, with 15 bases between them. CDR3 length: 16 amino acids. CDR3 in amino acids: CASSYRQGEKNTEAFF. The CDR3 nucleotides are TGTGCCAGCAGTTATAGGCAGGGAGAGAAGAACACTGAAGCTTTCTTT.

The genes are TRBV7-8 and TRBJ1-1, with D hard to call. The germline gives CDR1 SGHVS, CDR2 FQNEAQ. This CDR3 region has 13 residues. V gave up 6 bases and J gave up 1 base, with 9 bases separating them. CDR3 DNA: TGTGCCAGCAGGAAACAGCCGAACACTGAAGCTTTCTTT. Translating it yields CASRKQPNTEAFF.